Presented here are 14 T cell receptor beta chains from one specimen sequenced in a study of blood T cell repertoires in COVID-19. Generated by immunoSEQ multiplex PCR, the TCRdb table keeps only in-frame clones and is missing some. The sample lists 200,000 to 300,000 clones, roughly 76% seen once, with 7.5% to 8% in the top ten. The sequenced sample was peripheral blood. Receptors were obtained from a woman older than 75 with COVID-19, enrolled during active disease.

The chain is built from TRBV4-2 and TRBJ2-7; D unclear. The germline V gene has CDR1 LGHNA and CDR2 YNFKEQ. Trimming cost V 0 bases and J 2 bases, with 11 bases left between them. The CDR3 length is 15 residues. The CDR3 sequence: CASSQEWQATYEQYF. CDR3 coding DNA: TGTGCCAGCAGCCAAGAGTGGCAGGCAACCTACGAGCAGTACTTC.

The CDR3 loop reads CASSQGTRGDTQYF. CDR3 in DNA: TGTGCCAGCAGCCAAGGGACTAGGGGAGATACGCAGTATTTT. This chain joins TRBV3-1 (or the pseudogene TRBV3-2) and TRBJ2-3, with 7 nucleotides matching TRBD2. The V segment lost 1 base and the J segment 5 bases; nucleotides outside the gene matches: 3. The germline V gene encodes CDR1 LGHDT and CDR2 YNNKEL (reference sequence). The CDR3 has 14 amino acids.

This sequence joins TRBV28 and TRBJ2-7, with D unclear. The germline gives CDR1 MDHEN, CDR2 SYDVKM. CDR3 length: 13 amino acids. V lost 2 bases, J lost 3 bases, and 8 bases lay in between. The DNA for the CDR3 is TGTGCCAGCAGTTTAAGCCCGGTCTACGAGCAGTACTTC. Residues: CASSLSPVYEQYF. The whole variable domain, remainder taken from reference TRBV28 and TRBJ2-7, is DVKVTQSSRYLVKRTGEKVFLECVQDMDHENMFWYRQDPGLGLRLIYFSYDVKMKEKGDIPEGYSVSREKKERFSLILESASTNQTSMYLCASSLSPVYEQYFGPGTRLTVT.

Remarks on this clone: One end of the junction varies from germline; a read error may be responsible. The chain links TRBV7-7 to TRBJ2-2, with TRBD2 identical over 10 bases. Germline V CDR1 and CDR2: SSHAT, FNYEAQ (reference sequence). The CDR3 sequence is 12 residues long. The CDR3 region is CASSGRAGELFF. CDR3 nucleotides: TGTGCTAGCAGCGGGAGGGCCGGGGAGCTGTTTTTT.

The chain carries TRBV7-2 and TRBJ1-5; a weak D match, TRBD1 (5 bases). The V gene lost 5 bases and the J gene lost 3 bases, with 11 bases spanning the gap. The CDR3 covers 14 residues. CDR1 SGHTA and CDR2 FQGNSA come from the germline V gene. The CDR3 nucleotides read TGTGCCAGCAGCCCCTCAGGGTACAATCAGCCCCAGCATTTT. This sequence encodes CASSPSGYNQPQHF.

The chain is built from TRBV3-1 (or the pseudogene TRBV3-2) and TRBJ2-7; weak D call: TRBD2 (6 bases). V was clipped by 1 base and J by 2 bases, with 9 bases between them. The CDR3 runs to 14 residues. CDR1 is LGHDT and CDR2 is YNNKEL in the germline V gene (reference sequence). CDR3 sequence (DNA): TGTGCCAGCAGCCAAGGATGGGAGGCCTACGAGCAGTACTTC. The encoded protein is CASSQGWEAYEQYF.

The chain recombines TRBV19 with TRBJ1-5, with 8 bases aligning to TRBD1. The CDR3 contains 15 residues. The V and J ends lost 1 base and 5 bases, in that order; junction bases with no gene match: 4. Germline CDR1 reads LNHDA; CDR2 reads SQIVND (reference sequence). This chain's CDR3 is CASSIGQGRDQPQHF. The CDR3 region has the DNA TGTGCCAGTAGTATAGGACAGGGGAGAGATCAGCCCCAGCATTTT.

The chain recombines TRBV12-3 or TRBV12-4 with TRBJ1-2; maybe TRBD1 (5 bases). The ends were cut back, 6 bases at V and 7 bases at J, with 15 bases in the middle. CDR3 length equals 13 residues. The CDR3 loop is CASSGTKAGGYTF. In nucleotides, the CDR3 is TGTGCCAGCAGCGGGACCAAAGCGGGTGGCTACACCTTC.

DNA for the CDR3: TGTGCCTGGAAAGACAGGGCTAACACTGAAGCTTTCTTT. It yields the protein CAWKDRANTEAFF. The chain has TRBV30 and TRBJ1-1; 7 nucleotides agree with TRBD1. This CDR3 spans 13 amino acids. CDR1 GTSNPN and CDR2 SVGIG come from the germline V gene (reference sequence). With V trimmed by 4 bases and J by 2 bases, 4 bases remained unmatched.

The V call is TRBV7-8, the J call TRBJ2-1; the match to TRBD1 covers 8 bases. The CDR3 is 13 residues long. J was trimmed by 7 bases and V by 1 base; bases with no gene match: 0. Germline V gene lookup returns CDR1 SGHVS and CDR2 FQNEAQ. The CDR3 spells CASSLGTGNEQFF. CDR3 in DNA: TGTGCCAGCAGCTTAGGGACAGGGAATGAGCAGTTCTTC.

The chain carries TRBV7-9 and TRBJ2-5; D gene uncertain. The germline V gene encodes CDR1 SEHNR and CDR2 FQNEAQ (reference sequence). The CDR3 spans 12 residues. The V end was cut by 3 bases, the J end by 3 bases, with 5 bases between. CDR3 amino acids: CASSLSKETQYF. The CDR3, as DNA: TGTGCCAGCAGCTTGTCCAAAGAGACCCAGTACTTC.

The chain is built from TRBV5-4 and TRBJ2-2, with 10 nucleotides matching TRBD2. The V gene end was trimmed by 1 base and the J gene end by 5 bases; junction bases not matched to a gene: 5. This CDR3 has 16 residues. Germline assignment: CDR1 SGHNT and CDR2 YYREEE (reference sequence). The CDR3, as DNA: TGTGCCAGCAGCTTGATCACTAGCGGGGTGACCGGGGAGCTGTTTTTT. The encoded protein is CASSLITSGVTGELFF.

The chain has TRBV5-1 and TRBJ1-2; possible D gene TRBD1, 6 bases. Germline CDR1 is SGHRS and CDR2 is YFSETQ. Trimming removed 3 bases from V and 6 bases from J, with 15 bases in between. CDR3 size: 14 residues. CDR3 sequence reads: CASSSTQGLNGYTF. CDR3 bases: TGCGCCAGCAGCTCAACACAGGGTCTTAATGGCTACACCTTC.

V and J are TRBV28 and TRBJ2-7; D is perhaps TRBD1 (6 bases). Germline lookup yields CDR1 MDHEN and CDR2 SYDVKM. CDR3 length: 15 amino acids. V was pared by 8 bases and J by 6 bases, with 23 bases between. The CDR3 sequence is CASPPTGRVHIEQYF. The CDR3 DNA follows: TGTGCCAGCCCCCCGACAGGAAGGGTTCATATCGAGCAGTACTTC.